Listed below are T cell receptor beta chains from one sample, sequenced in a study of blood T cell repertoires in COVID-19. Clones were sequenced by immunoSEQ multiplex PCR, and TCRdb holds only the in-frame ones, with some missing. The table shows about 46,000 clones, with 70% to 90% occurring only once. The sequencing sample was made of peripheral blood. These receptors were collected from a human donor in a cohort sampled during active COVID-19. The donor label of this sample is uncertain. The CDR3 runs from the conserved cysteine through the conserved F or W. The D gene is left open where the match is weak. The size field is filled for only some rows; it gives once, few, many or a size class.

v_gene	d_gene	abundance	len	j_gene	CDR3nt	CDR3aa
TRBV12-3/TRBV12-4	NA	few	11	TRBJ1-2	TGTGCCAGCAGTTACCCCGGGGGCTACACCTTC	CASSYPGGYTF
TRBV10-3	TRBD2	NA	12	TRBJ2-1	TGTGCCATCCGCCGGGGGGAAAATGAGCAGTTCTTC	CAIRRGENEQFF
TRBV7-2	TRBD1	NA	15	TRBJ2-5	TGTGCCAGCAGCTGGAGGACAGGGTCCCAAGAGACCCAGTACTTC	CASSWRTGSQETQYF
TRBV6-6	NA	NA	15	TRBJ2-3	TGTGCCAGCAGTTCGGGGAGCACTTACACAGATACGCAGTATTTT	CASSSGSTYTDTQYF
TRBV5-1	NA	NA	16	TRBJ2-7	TGCGCCAGCAGCCCGGATGGACAGCTCGCTTCCTACGAGCAGTACTTC	CASSPDGQLASYEQYF
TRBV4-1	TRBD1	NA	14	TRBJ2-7	TGCGCCAGCAGCCACGCAGGACAGGGTAGCGAGCAGTACTTC	CASSHAGQGSEQYF
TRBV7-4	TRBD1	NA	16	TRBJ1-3	TGTGCCAGCAGCTTAATCCAGGGGGTCTCTGGAAACACCATATATTTT	CASSLIQGVSGNTIYF
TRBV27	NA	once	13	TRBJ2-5	TGTGCCAGCGGACCGACAGCACAAGAGACCCAGTACTTC	CASGPTAQETQYF
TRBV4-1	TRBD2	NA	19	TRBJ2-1	TGCGCCAGCAGCCAAGGGGTCACTAGCGGGGGGATATCCTACAATGAGCAGTTCTTC	CASSQGVTSGGISYNEQFF
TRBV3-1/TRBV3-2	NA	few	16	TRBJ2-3	TGTGCCAGCAGCCCATCGGGGGGTCCAGGGGCAGATACGCAGTATTTT	CASSPSGGPGADTQYF
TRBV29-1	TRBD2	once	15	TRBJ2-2	TGCAGCGTTGTGGAGCTAGCGGGGCTCACCGGGGAGCTGTTTTTT	CSVVELAGLTGELFF
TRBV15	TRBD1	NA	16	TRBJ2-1	TGTGCCACCAGCGGTGAATCCGGGACAGGGGCCAATGAGCAGTTCTTC	CATSGESGTGANEQFF
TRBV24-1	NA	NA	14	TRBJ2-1	TGTGCCACCAGTGATTTCTCAGGGTACAATGAGCAGTTCTTC	CATSDFSGYNEQFF
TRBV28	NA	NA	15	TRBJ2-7	TGTGCCAGCAGTCCTTCCGGGACATCCCATGTCGAGCAGTACTTC	CASSPSGTSHVEQYF
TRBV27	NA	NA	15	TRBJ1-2	TGTGCCAGCAGTTCACCGTCAGGGAATAACTATGGCTACACCTTC	CASSSPSGNNYGYTF
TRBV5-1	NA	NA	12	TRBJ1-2	TGCGCCAGCAGCCAAAGACAGGAGCCTTTAACCTTC	CASSQRQEPLTF
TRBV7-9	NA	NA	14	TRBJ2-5	TGTGCCAGCAGCTTACGCTCACTCCAAGAGACCCAGTACTTC	CASSLRSLQETQYF
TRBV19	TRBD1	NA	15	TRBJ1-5	TGTGCCAGTAGTCACCCCGGGACAGGGGGGCAGCCCCAGCATTTT	CASSHPGTGGQPQHF
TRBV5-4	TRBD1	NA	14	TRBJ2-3	TGTGCCAGCTCCGACCAGGGGGCAGGAGATACGCAGTATTTT	CASSDQGAGDTQYF
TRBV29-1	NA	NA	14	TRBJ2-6	TGCAGCGTTGGGACCCCGGGGGGGGCCAACGTCCTGACTTTC	CSVGTPGGANVLTF
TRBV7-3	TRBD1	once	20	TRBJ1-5	TGTGCCAGCAGCACAACCGGGACAGGGGGCGCTAGTGCCAGCAATCAGCCCCAGCATTTT	CASSTTGTGGASASNQPQHF
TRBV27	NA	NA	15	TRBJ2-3	TGTGCCAGCAGTCTGGGACTTCCAAGCACAGATACGCAGTATTTT	CASSLGLPSTDTQYF
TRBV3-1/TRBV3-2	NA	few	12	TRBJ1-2	TGTGCCAGCAGCCTCGGGGACTATGGCTACACCTTC	CASSLGDYGYTF
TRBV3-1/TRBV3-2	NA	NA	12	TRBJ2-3	TGTGCCAGCAGCCCCCAAACAGATACGCAGTATTTT	CASSPQTDTQYF
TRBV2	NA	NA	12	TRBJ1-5	TGTGCCAGCAGTGCCCTGGAGCAGCCCCAGCATTTT	CASSALEQPQHF
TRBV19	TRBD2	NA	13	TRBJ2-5	TGTGCCAGTAGTAATAGCGGGGGGCTGACCCAGTACTTC	CASSNSGGLTQYF
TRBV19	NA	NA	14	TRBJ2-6	TGTGCCAGCGCCGCCTACTCTGGGGCCAACGTCCTGACTTTC	CASAAYSGANVLTF
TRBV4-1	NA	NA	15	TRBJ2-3	TGCGCCAGCAGCCAAGCGGGGACTAGCACAGATACGCAGTATTTT	CASSQAGTSTDTQYF
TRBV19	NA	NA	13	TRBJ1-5	TGTGCCAGTTCTGCTCTAAATGATCAGCCCCAGCATTTT	CASSALNDQPQHF
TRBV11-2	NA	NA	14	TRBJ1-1	TGTGCCAGCAGCTTAATTCGACCGGGCACTGAAGCTTTCTTT	CASSLIRPGTEAFF
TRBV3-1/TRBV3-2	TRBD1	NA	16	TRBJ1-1	TGTGCCAGCAGCCAAGAATCAGGAAGGGGGCCTCCTGAAGCTTTCTTT	CASSQESGRGPPEAFF